These 14 T cell receptor beta chains originate from one sample sequenced in a study of PD-L1 blockade in urothelial cancer (dated by TCRdb to about 2017). The library was made by the immunoSEQ multiplex PCR assay. As stored in TCRdb, this immuneACCESS dataset retains in-frame rearrangements with V and J assigned. A fraction of the clones does not appear; measured against another copy, unresolved V genes explain less than half of the discrepancy, and the remainder lacks a known reason. The sample table lists more than 65,000 clones, about 85% of them with a count of one. The leading ten clones occupy around 5% of the sample. The sequencing used PBMCs, collected around atezolizumab (anti-PD-L1) treatment. The source of these receptors is a woman in her 70s with urothelial cancer.

This chain connects TRBV6-1 to TRBJ2-7, with D possibly matching TRBD1 (5 bases). The germline CDR1 and CDR2 sequences are MNHNS and SASEGT. V lost 2 bases to trimming and J lost 4 bases, with 12 bases between them. The CDR3 extends over 14 amino acids. CDR3 loop: CASSEPVRAYEQYF. The CDR3 DNA reads as TGTGCCAGCAGTGAACCGGTCAGGGCATACGAGCAGTACTTC.

The chain is built from TRBV7-2 and TRBJ2-1; weak D call: TRBD1 (6 bases). Germline assignment: CDR1 SGHTA and CDR2 FQGNSA. Trimming took off 7 bases at V and 6 bases at J, with 28 bases between the two ends. The CDR3 runs 18 residues. This CDR3 is CASTLTQGSNGICNEQFF. As DNA, the CDR3 is TGTGCCAGCACCCTTACTCAGGGGTCGAACGGGATCTGCAATGAGCAGTTCTTC.

This rearrangement joins TRBV19 to TRBJ2-7; tentatively, D is TRBD1 (8 bases). The V gene lost 6 bases and the J gene lost 0 bases, with 15 bases spanning the gap. The CDR3 runs to 15 residues. The V gene's germline CDR1 is LNHDA and CDR2 SQIVND (reference sequence). This CDR3 is CASRNTGGDSYEQYF. CDR3 nucleotides: TGTGCCAGTAGAAATACAGGGGGGGACTCCTACGAGCAGTACTTC.

The genes are TRBV11-3 and TRBJ2-7; 7 bases are shared with TRBD2. The junction had 3 bases not matched to a gene; V was cut back by 5 bases and J by 2 bases. CDR1 and CDR2 (germline): SGHNT, YENEEA. This CDR3 is built from 13 residues. This CDR3 reads CASSPGTTYEQYF. CDR3 coding DNA: TGTGCCAGCAGCCCCGGGACTACCTACGAGCAGTACTTC. The full variable domain, rest sourced from reference TRBV11-3 and TRBJ2-7, is EAGVVQSPRYKIIEKKQPVAFWCNPISGHNTLYWYLQNLGQGPELLIRYENEEAVDDSQLPKDRFSAERLKGVDSTLKIQPAELGDSAVYLCASSPGTTYEQYFGPGTRLTVT.

The genes are TRBV9 and TRBJ1-4; D is unresolved. The germline V and J ends were trimmed by 3 bases and 1 base, with 7 bases remaining between them. Germline V gene data show CDR1 as SGDLS and CDR2 as YYNGEE. The CDR3 is 14 amino acids. The DNA of the CDR3 is TGTGCCAGCAGCGAGAGTGGAACTAATGAAAAACTGTTTTTT. This translates into CASSESGTNEKLFF.

The chain recombines TRBV10-1 with TRBJ1-1; D might be TRBD1 (6 bases). CDR3 length equals 14 residues. Trimming stripped 4 bases from V and 1 base from J, with 10 bases between. The germline V gene has CDR1 WNHNN and CDR2 SYGVQD (reference sequence). The CDR3, as DNA: TGCGCCAGCAGTGGGACGACAGGGAACACTGAAGCTTTCTTT. Translated: CASSGTTGNTEAFF.

The chain employs TRBV19 and TRBJ2-1, with 7 positions matching TRBD2. Germline V gene lookup returns CDR1 LNHDA and CDR2 SQIVND (reference sequence). V lost 3 bases, J lost 5 bases, and 7 bases stayed unmatched. The CDR3 extends over 15 amino acids. The CDR3: CASSMTSRLHNEQFF. The CDR3 DNA reads TGTGCCAGTAGTATGACTAGCAGGCTTCACAATGAGCAGTTCTTC.

This chain joins TRBV7-9 and TRBJ2-7, with TRBD1 matching over 7 bases. Germline V lookup: CDR1 SEHNR, CDR2 FQNEAQ (reference sequence). This CDR3 contains 14 residues. V lost 5 bases, J lost 7 bases, and 11 bases stayed unmatched. CDR3 sequence reads: CASSRAGTALEQYF. The CDR3 DNA reads as TGTGCCAGCAGCCGCGCCGGGACAGCTCTGGAGCAGTACTTC.

The gene calls are TRBV11-2 and TRBJ2-7, with 11 bases fitting TRBD1. The CDR3 has 14 residues. J gave up 3 bases and V 4 bases, and 2 bases lay outside the gene matches. Germline V gene data show CDR1 as SGHAT and CDR2 as FQNNGV. In DNA form, the CDR3 reads TGTGCCAGCAGCTCGGGGACAGGGGGCTACGAGCAGTACTTC. Translating it yields CASSSGTGGYEQYF.

The J gene is TRBJ2-3, the V gene TRBV30, with D perhaps TRBD2 (5 bases). The CDR3 runs 14 residues. In germline, CDR1 is GTSNPN, CDR2 SVGIG (reference sequence). Trimming pared 5 bases from V and 0 bases from J, leaving 12 bases between. The CDR3 bases are TGTGCCTGGCTGCGACGCGGGAGCACAGATACGCAGTATTTT. Protein: CAWLRRGSTDTQYF.

This clone has ten or more counts. This chain uses TRBV4-2 with TRBJ1-2, with 9 nucleotides matching TRBD1. The CDR3 is 17 residues long. With V trimmed by 0 bases and J by 3 bases, 8 bases remained unmatched. CDR1 and CDR2 (germline): LGHNA, YNFKEQ. The CDR3 sequence: CASSQELRGQGDYGYTF. CDR3 nucleotides: TGTGCCAGCAGCCAAGAACTCAGGGGACAGGGTGACTATGGCTACACCTTC.

The genes are TRBV9 and TRBJ2-2; TRBD1 aligns across 7 bases. The V segment lost 5 bases and the J segment 7 bases; nucleotides outside the gene matches: 8. Germline values: CDR1 SGDLS, CDR2 YYNGEE. CDR3 size: 14 residues. The CDR3 nucleotides are TGTGCCAGCAGAGGACAGGATTCGGGCGGGGAGCTGTTTTTT. Its translation: CASRGQDSGGELFF.

V usage is TRBV4-2 and J usage is TRBJ2-5; D might be TRBD2 (6 bases). The V and J ends lost 0 bases and 2 bases respectively, with 13 bases between them. Germline CDR1 is LGHNA and CDR2 is YNFKEQ. The CDR3 consists of 16 residues. CDR3 coding DNA: TGTGCCAGCAGCCAAGACGGTACAGGAGGGCAAGAGACCCAGTACTTC. It encodes CASSQDGTGGQETQYF.

V usage is TRBV5-1 and J usage is TRBJ2-6; 8 nucleotides match TRBD2. Germline CDR1 reads SGHRS; CDR2 reads YFSETQ. This CDR3 contains 16 residues. V shed 4 bases, J shed 0 bases, and the junction held 3 bases outside the gene matches. In DNA form, the CDR3 reads TGCGCCAGCAGCCCGGGGGGGACCTCTGGGGCCAACGTCCTGACTTTC. This gives the protein CASSPGGTSGANVLTF.